A single sample gave rise to the 31 T cell receptor beta chains below, sequenced in a study of T cell responses to AZD1222 COVID-19 vaccine (dated by TCRdb to the early 2020s). Library generation was performed with the immunoSEQ multiplex PCR assay. TCRdb provides this immuneACCESS table in a form limited to in-frame rearrangements. Some clones are lacking; in checked studies, under half of them reflect an unresolved V gene, and why the rest are absent is not known. Counted in this sample were about 150,000 clones; approximately 87% of them appeared once. The ten largest make up 5% to 6% of the sample. This specimen's time point label, per the study, means: baseline before first vaccination. This specimen's treatment or condition label, per the study, means: meningococcal conjugate vaccine given as trial control. Sample: peripheral blood, taken on day 0 of MenACWY control vaccination. These receptors all come from an adult in good health.

The CDR3 region has the DNA TGTGCCAGCAGTCGGGGATCAGGGAGCTCCTATAATTCACCCCTCCACTTT. The encoded protein is CASSRGSGSSYNSPLHF. This chain connects TRBV28 to TRBJ1-6; maybe TRBD1 (5 bases). The CDR3 loop spans 17 amino acids. Trimming took 5 bases from V and 0 from J, leaving 14 bases between them. Germline V gene sequence: CDR1 MDHEN, CDR2 SYDVKM.

This clone was detected a few times. The chain recombines TRBV14 with TRBJ2-7; 7 bases are shared with TRBD1. Unmatched junction bases numbered 5, after V lost 0 bases and J lost 6 bases. Germline CDR1 SGHDN, CDR2 FVKESK. The CDR3 has 14 amino acids. CDR3 loop: CASSQERGLVEQYF. For the CDR3, the DNA is TGTGCCAGCAGCCAAGAAAGGGGGCTAGTCGAGCAGTACTTC.

In DNA, the CDR3 is TGTGCCAGCAGATGGACAGGGAGGAACACTGAAGCTTTCTTT. Encoded protein: CASRWTGRNTEAFF. The chain has TRBV5-6 and TRBJ1-1, with TRBD1 identical over 8 bases. Germline trimming cut 5 bases from V and 1 base from J; bases unmatched to any gene: 4. The CDR3 has 14 residues. Germline assignment: CDR1 SGHDT and CDR2 YYEEEE.

The count of this clone is one. V is TRBV6-6 and J is TRBJ1-2, with unresolved D. Germline lookup yields CDR1 MNHNY and CDR2 SVGAGI (reference sequence). The V and J ends lost 2 bases and 4 bases respectively, with 8 bases between them. The CDR3 contains 13 residues. The CDR3: CASSYGRTYGYTF. The CDR3 nucleotides read TGTGCCAGCAGTTACGGCAGGACCTATGGCTACACCTTC.

The chain combines TRBV19 with TRBJ1-5; D gene ambiguous. Trimming took off 3 bases at V and 8 bases at J, with 11 bases between the two ends. Per germline, CDR1 LNHDA and CDR2 SQIVND (reference sequence). The CDR3 sequence is 13 residues long. The CDR3 loop is CASSMNPRKPQHF. The CDR3, as DNA: TGTGCCAGTAGTATGAATCCAAGGAAGCCCCAGCATTTT.

This chain uses TRBV5-1 with TRBJ2-3; the D is unclear. In germline, CDR1 is SGHRS, CDR2 YFSETQ. This CDR3 has 13 residues. The V and J ends lost 4 bases and 8 bases respectively, with 14 bases between them. The CDR3 loop is CASSPGLSTTQYF. The CDR3 nucleotides are TGCGCCAGCAGCCCCGGGCTTTCCACTACGCAGTATTTT.

The chain links TRBV6-2 or TRBV6-3 to TRBJ2-1; maybe TRBD2 (6 bases). The CDR3 has 19 residues. Germline values: CDR1 MNHEY, CDR2 SVGEGT. Trimming cost V 5 bases and J 8 bases, with 31 bases left between them. The CDR3: CASSRRPLAGPTTFDEQFF. CDR3 nucleotides: TGTGCCAGCAGTCGTCGACCACTAGCAGGGCCCACTACATTCGATGAGCAGTTCTTC.

V usage is TRBV14 and J usage is TRBJ1-2; D is ambiguous. There are 15 residues in the CDR3. V lost 4 bases, J lost 8 bases, and 20 bases lay in between. Germline-derived CDR1 and CDR2 are SGHDN and FVKESK. In DNA form, the CDR3 reads TGTGCCAGCAGCCGCGTGGGAGGAGGGAGTTTGGGCTACACCTTC. Residues: CASSRVGGGSLGYTF.

This clone was detected only once. V gene TRBV10-3 combines with J gene TRBJ1-1; D may be TRBD1 (6 bases). This CDR3 is 14 amino acids long. Germline CDR1 and CDR2: ENHRY and SYGVKD. Trimming took 1 base from V and 2 from J, leaving 8 bases between them. The CDR3 region is CAISEYGTNTEAFF. The CDR3 bases are TGTGCCATCAGTGAGTACGGGACAAACACTGAAGCTTTCTTT.

The V gene is TRBV5-6, the J gene TRBJ1-2; 8 nucleotides match TRBD1. Germline V lookup: CDR1 SGHDT, CDR2 YYEEEE. This CDR3 region has 15 residues. V shed 4 bases, J shed 0 bases, and the junction held 5 bases outside the gene matches. CDR3 amino acids: CASSPGDRPNYGYTF. CDR3 nucleotides: TGTGCCAGCAGCCCAGGGGACAGGCCTAACTATGGCTACACCTTC.

J is TRBJ1-2 and V is TRBV7-9, with D perhaps matching TRBD1 (5 bases). From germline, CDR1 is SEHNR and CDR2 FQNEAQ (reference sequence). The ends were cut back, 0 bases at V and 8 bases at J, with 7 bases in the middle. The length of the CDR3 is 12 residues. CDR3 nucleotides: TGTGCCAGCAGCTTAGCAGGGGACGGCTACACCTTC. Translated, it gives CASSLAGDGYTF.

This chain joins TRBV6-5 and TRBJ1-2, with 7 bases that match TRBD1. V shed 6 bases, J shed 6 bases, and the junction held 7 bases outside the gene matches. There are 13 residues in the CDR3. The V gene's germline CDR1 is MNHEY and CDR2 SVGAGI. The CDR3 coding sequence is TGTGCCAGCAGCGCCCGACAGGGTCATGGCTACACCTTC. It translates to CASSARQGHGYTF.

The chain has TRBV3-1 (or the pseudogene TRBV3-2) and TRBJ2-4; D might be TRBD2 (6 bases). V lost 4 bases and J 6 bases, leaving 13 bases between the germline ends. Germline V gene data show CDR1 as LGHDT and CDR2 as YNNKEL (reference sequence). The CDR3 covers 14 residues. The CDR3 reads CASSPTGSGNIQYF. CDR3 sequence (DNA): TGTGCCAGCAGCCCCACCGGGAGTGGAAACATTCAGTACTTC.

The chain employs TRBV30 and TRBJ2-6; D remains ambiguous. The ends were cut back, 2 bases at V and 0 bases at J, with 5 bases in the middle. The CDR3 consists of 14 residues. Germline loops: CDR1 GTSNPN, CDR2 SVGIG (reference sequence). CDR3 residues: CAWSKHSGANVLTF. DNA of the CDR3: TGTGCCTGGAGTAAGCACTCTGGGGCCAACGTCCTGACTTTC.

This clone has only one observation. This chain joins TRBV28 and TRBJ1-2, with 10 bases that match TRBD1. The CDR3 totals 14 residues. The germline gives CDR1 MDHEN, CDR2 SYDVKM. The junction had 8 bases not matched to a gene; V was cut back by 6 bases and J by 7 bases. In DNA, the CDR3 is TGTGCCAGCAGATTTGGACAGGGGGTAATTGGCTACACCTTC. It encodes CASRFGQGVIGYTF.

The V and J genes are TRBV5-5 and TRBJ1-1; 9 bases agree with TRBD1. Germline V gene sequence: CDR1 SGHKS, CDR2 YYEKEE (reference sequence). CDR3 length equals 12 residues. The V gene end was trimmed by 3 bases and the J gene end by 11 bases; junction bases not matched to a gene: 5. The CDR3 DNA reads as TGTGCCAGCAGCTCCGGGACAGGGATGGCTTTCTTT. This translates into CASSSGTGMAFF.

The chain recombines TRBV4-1 with TRBJ2-5; no definite D call. Germline lookup yields CDR1 MGHRA and CDR2 YSYEKL. V was trimmed by 0 bases and J by 5 bases, leaving 4 bases between them. CDR3 length: 12 residues. The DNA for the CDR3 is TGCGCCAGCAGCCAAGAGGGGGAGACCCAGTACTTC. Encoded protein: CASSQEGETQYF.

The chain couples TRBV19 to TRBJ1-3; D gene unclear. The germline V and J ends were trimmed by 9 bases and 0 bases, with 6 bases remaining between them. Germline CDR1 is LNHDA and CDR2 is SQIVND (reference sequence). CDR3 length equals 12 residues. The CDR3 loop is CASCSSGNTIYF. Written as DNA, the CDR3 is TGTGCCAGCTGTAGCTCTGGAAACACCATATATTTT.

This CDR3 reads CASSYSFATSGSPYEQFF. As DNA, the CDR3 is TGTGCCAGCAGTTACTCCTTTGCTACTAGCGGGAGTCCCTATGAGCAGTTCTTC. The chain uses TRBV6-2 or TRBV6-3 and TRBJ2-1, with 11 nucleotides matching TRBD2. The length of the CDR3 is 18 residues. Germline CDR1 and CDR2: MNHEY and SVGEGT. The junction had 12 bases not matched to a gene; V was cut back by 0 bases and J by 8 bases.

The V call is TRBV28, the J call TRBJ1-6; D might be TRBD1 (5 bases). Trimming left V 5 bases short and J 10 bases short, with 12 bases between. The V gene's germline CDR1 is MDHEN and CDR2 SYDVKM. The CDR3 extends over 13 amino acids. The CDR3 DNA follows: TGTGCCAGCAGTCGGGACTCTAGGTCACCCCTCCACTTT. Translated, it gives CASSRDSRSPLHF.

The chain combines TRBV2 with TRBJ1-5; the D gene is possibly TRBD1 (5 bases). The V end lost 3 bases, the J end lost 0 bases, and 9 bases lay between the germline ends. In germline, CDR1 is SNHLY, CDR2 FYNNEI. This CDR3 is built from 15 residues. CDR3 DNA: TGTGCCAGCAGTGACTCGGGACGTAGCAATCAGCCCCAGCATTTT. Amino acids: CASSDSGRSNQPQHF.

The CDR3 spells CASSPLAGHTDTQYF. As DNA, the CDR3 is TGTGCCAGCAGCCCGCTAGCGGGGCACACAGATACGCAGTATTTT. The V call is TRBV9, the J call TRBJ2-3, with TRBD2 matching 9 bases. CDR3 length equals 15 residues. The V and J ends lost 4 bases and 2 bases, in that order; junction bases with no gene match: 5. Germline V gene sequence: CDR1 SGDLS, CDR2 YYNGEE.

V and J are TRBV28 and TRBJ1-3; 8 bases are a match to TRBD1. CDR3 length: 17 residues. Trimming took 5 bases from V and 0 from J; bases not matched to a gene: 9. Per the germline V gene, CDR1 is MDHEN and CDR2 is SYDVKM. The CDR3 DNA is TGTGCCAGCAGTCCGACCCCCGGACAGGGCTCTGGAAACACCATATATTTT. This encodes CASSPTPGQGSGNTIYF.

V and J are TRBV15 and TRBJ2-5, with a weak D call TRBD2 (5 bases). V was pared by 2 bases and J by 5 bases, with 15 bases between. This CDR3 spans 15 amino acids. Germline V lookup: CDR1 LNHNV, CDR2 YYDKDF (reference sequence). The CDR3 loop is CATSRPGVDLETQYF. Here the CDR3 DNA reads TGTGCCACCAGCAGACCTGGGGTGGACTTGGAGACCCAGTACTTC.

The chain uses TRBV11-2 and TRBJ1-4; TRBD1 matches at 8 bases. The CDR3 covers 17 residues. The V segment lost 0 bases and the J segment 4 bases; nucleotides outside the gene matches: 7. From germline, CDR1 is SGHAT and CDR2 FQNNGV. This CDR3 reads CASSLEGRTGFNEKLFF. Written as DNA, the CDR3 is TGTGCCAGCAGCTTAGAAGGACGGACAGGGTTTAATGAAAAACTGTTTTTT.

The chain has TRBV4-1 and TRBJ1-3; TRBD1 matches 10 bases. Germline V lookup: CDR1 MGHRA, CDR2 YSYEKL. The CDR3 runs to 17 residues. V was pared by 1 base and J by 2 bases, with 5 bases of the junction left unmatched. The CDR3, as DNA: TGCGCCAGCAGCCAAGGGGGACAGGGGAGCACTGGAAACACCATATATTTT. Translation gives CASSQGGQGSTGNTIYF.

V is TRBV28 and J is TRBJ2-7, with D possibly matching TRBD1 (6 bases). V was pared by 5 bases and J by 2 bases, with 19 bases between. The V gene's germline CDR1 is MDHEN and CDR2 SYDVKM. The CDR3 totals 16 residues. The CDR3: CASSPSGGPNPYEQYV. CDR3 DNA sequence: TGTGCCAGCAGTCCGTCTGGGGGCCCTAACCCCTACGAGCAGTACGTC.

This chain uses TRBV10-3 with TRBJ2-7; 7 nucleotides line up with TRBD1. Germline V gene sequence: CDR1 ENHRY, CDR2 SYGVKD. The CDR3 length is 15 residues. V was pared by 1 base and J by 7 bases, with 10 bases of the junction left unmatched. The CDR3 loop reads CAISEFNPQTGEQYV. The CDR3 bases are TGTGCCATCAGTGAGTTCAACCCGCAGACAGGGGAGCAGTACGTC.

The sample holds one count of this clone. The gene calls are TRBV27 and TRBJ1-2; a possible D gene is TRBD1 (5 bases). The CDR3 contains 14 residues. Between the trimmed V and J ends, which lost 5 bases and 4 bases, there was a span of 14 bases. Germline V gene sequence: CDR1 MNHEY, CDR2 SMNVEV (reference sequence). CDR3 residues: CASSPGGYLYGYTF. DNA of the CDR3: TGTGCCAGCAGTCCCGGGGGTTACCTCTATGGCTACACCTTC.

The genes are TRBV5-1 and TRBJ1-1, with 7 bases aligning to TRBD1. Germline values: CDR1 SGHRS, CDR2 YFSETQ. The CDR3 consists of 14 residues. J was trimmed by 5 bases and V by 1 base; bases with no gene match: 5. The CDR3 loop reads CASSLYRGGTEAFF. The CDR3, as DNA: TGCGCCAGCAGCTTGTACAGGGGAGGTACTGAAGCTTTCTTT.

The chain combines TRBV7-6 with TRBJ2-2; D unclear. The germline V gene has CDR1 SGHVS and CDR2 FNYEAQ. This CDR3 has 11 residues. V lost 5 bases and J lost 7, with 5 bases in between. CDR3 in amino acids: CASSPYGELFF. In DNA, the CDR3 is TGTGCCAGCAGCCCCTACGGGGAGCTGTTTTTT.